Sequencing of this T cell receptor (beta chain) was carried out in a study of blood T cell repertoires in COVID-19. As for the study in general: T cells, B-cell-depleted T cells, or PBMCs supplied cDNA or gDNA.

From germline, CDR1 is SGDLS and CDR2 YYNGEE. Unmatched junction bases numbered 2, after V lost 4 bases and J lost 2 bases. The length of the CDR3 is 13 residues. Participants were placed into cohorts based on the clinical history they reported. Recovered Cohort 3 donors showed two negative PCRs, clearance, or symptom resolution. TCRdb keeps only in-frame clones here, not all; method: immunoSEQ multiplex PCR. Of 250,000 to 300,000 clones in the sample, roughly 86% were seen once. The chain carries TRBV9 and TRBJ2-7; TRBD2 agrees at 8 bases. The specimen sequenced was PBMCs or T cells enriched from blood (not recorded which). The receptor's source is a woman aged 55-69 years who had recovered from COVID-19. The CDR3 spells CASSPGGAYEQYF. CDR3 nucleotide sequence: TGTGCCAGCAGCCCCGGGGGGGCCTACGAGCAGTACTTC.